This T cell receptor beta chain was captured in a study of blood T cells in healthy people across ages. Notes on this clonotype: The antigen remains undetermined.

Broader study findings: Among long-lived donors, naive CD4+ cells were more numerous and diversity higher than in aged donors. Samples with more naive T cells showed higher observed beta diversity.

A J-beta primer mix and a sample-barcoded 5' primer were used in a second PCR of roughly 6 to 11 cycles. Via MiXCR, TCRdb re-called the 5' RACE reads, giving one row per CDR3 protein. The sample holds approximately 400,000 distinct CDR3 sequences, 50% to 60% seen once. This TCR was sampled from a man aged 55 to 70 in good health. Sequenced input: blood.

CDR3 DNA sequence: TGTGCCAGCAGTTTAGTGGCAGAAAATGGCTACACCTTC. This encodes CASSLVAENGYTF. The V gene is TRBV12-3 or TRBV12-4, the J gene TRBJ1-2; D gene unclear. V lost 1 base and J 6 bases, leaving 9 bases between the germline ends. The CDR3 spans 13 residues.